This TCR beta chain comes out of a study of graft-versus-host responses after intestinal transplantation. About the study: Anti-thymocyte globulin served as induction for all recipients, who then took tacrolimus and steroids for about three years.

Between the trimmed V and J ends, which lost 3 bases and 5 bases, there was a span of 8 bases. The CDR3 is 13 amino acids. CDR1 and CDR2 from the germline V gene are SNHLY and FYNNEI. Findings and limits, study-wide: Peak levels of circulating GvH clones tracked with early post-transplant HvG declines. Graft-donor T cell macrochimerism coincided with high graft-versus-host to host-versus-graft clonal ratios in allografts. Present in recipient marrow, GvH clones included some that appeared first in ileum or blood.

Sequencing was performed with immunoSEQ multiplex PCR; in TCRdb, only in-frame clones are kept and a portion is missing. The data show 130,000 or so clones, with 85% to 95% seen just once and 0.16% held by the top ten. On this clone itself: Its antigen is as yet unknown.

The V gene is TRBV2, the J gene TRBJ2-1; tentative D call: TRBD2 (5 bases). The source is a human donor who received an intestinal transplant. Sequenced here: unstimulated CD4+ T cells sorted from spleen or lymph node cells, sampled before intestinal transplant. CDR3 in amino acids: CASSEAEDNEQFF. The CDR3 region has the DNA TGTGCCAGCAGTGAGGCGGAGGACAATGAGCAGTTCTTC.